This T cell receptor beta chain stems from a study of blood T cell repertoires in COVID-19. Original methodology: Cell counts per sample came from amplifying reference gene primers. Assay used: immunoSEQ multiplex PCR; TCRdb lists only in-frame clones, some missing. V, J and clone size reflect that table, while D and trimming were determined from the DNA. The sample shows fewer than 500,000 clones, 85% to 90% of them seen only once. Everyone who took part was 18 to 89 years old, and they came from 24 US areas. Cohorts were assigned according to the clinical history that participants reported. Either two negative PCRs, clearance, or symptom resolution qualified Cohort 3 donors as recovered. The germline gives CDR1 SEHNR, CDR2 FQNEAQ (reference sequence). The CDR3 is 14 amino acids. V shed 8 bases and J 5 bases; nucleotides not matched to a gene: 10.

The TCR sequence derives from a man younger than 40 who had recovered from COVID-19. Specimen: PBMCs or T cells enriched from blood (not recorded which). The chain combines TRBV7-9 with TRBJ2-5; 8 nucleotides line up with TRBD1. CDR3 region: CASQSPGGEETQYF. The CDR3, as DNA: TGTGCCAGCCAATCCCCAGGGGGCGAGGAGACCCAGTACTTC.